This TCR beta chain was sequenced for a study of beta chain features in type 1 diabetes. Background on the study: Sorted cell examination encompassed roughly 110,000,000 cells across all samples. Regarding the study as a whole: Lower insertion and higher deletion counts appeared at VDJ junctions in type 1 diabetes patients. Sampled from patients, naive, central memory and Treg TCRB repertoires appeared more similar than those sampled from healthy donors.

Every bit of the isolated RNA underwent reverse transcription, so sequencing read expressed TCRB transcripts. Clones were sequenced by immunoSEQ multiplex PCR, and TCRdb holds only the in-frame ones, with some missing. Of a few hundred thousand clones in the sample, roughly 16% are singletons; the top ten hold under 0.02%. The CDR3 is 11 residues long. Per the germline V gene, CDR1 is LNHDA and CDR2 is SQIVND (reference sequence). Trimming at V came to 4 bases and at J to 14 bases, leaving 2 bases not matched to a gene. About this clone itself: Its antigen is unknown.

This chain joins TRBV19 and TRBJ2-4; TRBD2 aligns across 10 bases. This receptor was identified in a woman aged 18 to 35 in good health. The sequencing input was naive CD4+ T cells from blood. The CDR3 DNA reads as TGTGCCAGTAGTAACGGACTAGCGGAGTACTTC. Translating it yields CASSNGLAEYF.